This TCR beta chain is from a study of blood T cell repertoires in COVID-19 (dated by TCRdb to the early 2020s). Regarding the research as a whole: The collaborator samples originated in the United States, Italy and Spain and spanned the acute and convalescent phases of COVID-19. A de-identified subject ID, COVID-19 status, age in years and sex were almost always included in the sample metadata. Subjects who had been exposed to COVID-19, were actively infected with it, or had recovered from it provided the deeply sampled blood TCRbeta repertoires that made up the dataset. HLA class I and class II types, where available, came from metadata supplied by the sample provider rather than from assay-based typing. The material from the prospective study consisted of cDNA or gDNA derived from T cells, B-cell-depleted T cells, or PBMCs. The repertoires were released in a freely available public database intended as a resource for research on the immune response to SARS-CoV-2. Samples came from the ongoing ImmuneRACE study (first 160 participants) plus 1,254 subjects from 6 global collaborators.

TCRbeta CDR3 regions were amplified from genomic DNA using the immunoSEQ Assay, a bias-controlled multiplex PCR. Per the source publication's procedure: Within the assay, amplification of reference gene primers was used to estimate how many nucleated cells each sample contained. To quantify the absolute abundance of each unique TCRbeta CDR3 rearrangement, sequence reads were collapsed and filtered. For each sample, productive Simpson clonality was calculated by taking the square root of Simpson's diversity index across productive rearrangements. TCRdb obtained this table from immuneACCESS and retained in-frame rearrangements with V and J assigned. These tables miss some clones; where compared with another copy, unresolved V genes account for less than half of the shortfall, and the remainder is unexplained. V and J calls plus clone size are reproduced from that table; the DNA served to infer D and trimming. In all, the sample holds hundreds of thousands of clones, and 85% to 90% of those were seen once. The ten largest clonotypes hold around 2% of the sample.

What the research found in general, with its limitations: How much clinical and demographic metadata was included differed by source and by participant, and the metadata was provided uncurated.

About this clone: The specificity of this receptor is unknown. Base qualities were left out, and no much larger clone turns up one base away. The sample carries other DNA sequences with the same CDR3.

The junction shows trimming of 4 bases on V and 7 bases on J, and the gene matches do not reach 3 bases of it. There are 14 amino acids in the CDR3, from cysteine to phenylalanine inclusive. The only DNA kept is the CDR3, 42 bases in frame from the first base. Based on the germline V gene, the CDR1 and CDR2 sequences are SGHRS and YFSETQ. Participants in the prospective study were aged about 18 to 95 years, lived in some 24 United States geographic areas, and enrolled through a virtual design. Cohort assignment in the prospective study relied on participant-reported clinical history from a screening survey and a study questionnaire. For ImmuneRACE Cohort 3, a participant was defined as recovered based on two consecutive negative NP/OP PCR tests, clearance by a healthcare professional, or resolution of symptoms. Each participant in the prospective study had whole blood, serum and a nasopharyngeal or oropharyngeal swab collected by mobile phlebotomists. Prospective study participants could optionally give additional blood draws and questionnaires over an approximately two-month period. Prospective study blood samples were shipped either frozen or at room temperature before DNA extraction.

Material: PBMCs or T cells enriched from blood (not recorded which). The clonotype comes from a woman aged 18-35 years who had recovered from COVID-19. The V gene is TRBV5-1 and the J gene is TRBJ1-6; 9 nucleotides in the junction match TRBD1. The CDR3 protein is CASSPGQGNSPLHF. The sequenced DNA: TGCGCCAGCAGCCCAGGACAGGGGAATTCACCCCTCCACTTT.